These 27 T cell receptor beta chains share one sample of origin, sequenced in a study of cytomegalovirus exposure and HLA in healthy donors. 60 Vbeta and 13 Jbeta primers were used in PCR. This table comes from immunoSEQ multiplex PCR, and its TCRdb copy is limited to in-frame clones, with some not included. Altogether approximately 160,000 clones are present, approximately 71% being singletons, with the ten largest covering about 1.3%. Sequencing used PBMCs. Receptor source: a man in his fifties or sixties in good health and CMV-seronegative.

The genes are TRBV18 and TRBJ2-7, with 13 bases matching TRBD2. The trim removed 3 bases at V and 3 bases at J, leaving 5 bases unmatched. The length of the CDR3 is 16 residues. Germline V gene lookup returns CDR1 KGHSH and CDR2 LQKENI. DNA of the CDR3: TGTGCCAGCTCACCCATGGGACTAGCGGGGATCTACGAGCAGTACTTC. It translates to CASSPMGLAGIYEQYF. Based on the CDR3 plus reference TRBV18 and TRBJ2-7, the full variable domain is NAGVMQNPRHLVRRRGQEARLRCSPMKGHSHVYWYRQLPEEGLKFMVYLQKENIIDESGMPKERFSAEFPKEGPSILRIQQVVRGDSAAYFCASSPMGLAGIYEQYFGPGTRLTVT.

The CDR3 is CASSERGLAGGRETQYF. Here the CDR3 DNA reads TGTGCCAGCAGCGAACGGGGACTAGCGGGGGGGCGAGAGACCCAGTACTTC. The chain combines TRBV11-1 with TRBJ2-5; 16 bases are a match to TRBD2. The CDR3 covers 17 residues. Germline CDR1 is SGHAT and CDR2 is FQDESV (reference sequence). V was pared by 5 bases and J by 4 bases, with 7 bases of the junction left unmatched.

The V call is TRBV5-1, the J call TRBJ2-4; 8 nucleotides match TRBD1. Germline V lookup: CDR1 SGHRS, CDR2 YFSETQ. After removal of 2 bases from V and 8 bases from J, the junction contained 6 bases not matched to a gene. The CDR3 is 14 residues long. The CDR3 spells CASSFTQQGDIQYF. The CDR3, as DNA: TGCGCCAGCAGCTTTACCCAACAGGGGGACATTCAGTACTTC.

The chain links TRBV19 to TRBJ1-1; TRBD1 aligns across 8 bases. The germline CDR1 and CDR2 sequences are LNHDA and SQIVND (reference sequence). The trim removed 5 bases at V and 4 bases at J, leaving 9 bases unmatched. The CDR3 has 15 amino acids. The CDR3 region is CASSVRTGIGTEAFF. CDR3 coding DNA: TGTGCCAGTAGTGTCCGGACAGGGATAGGCACTGAAGCTTTCTTT.

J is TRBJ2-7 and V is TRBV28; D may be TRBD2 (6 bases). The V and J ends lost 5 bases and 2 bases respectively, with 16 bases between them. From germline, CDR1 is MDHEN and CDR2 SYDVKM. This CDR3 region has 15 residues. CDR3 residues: CASSVRGLVAYEQYF. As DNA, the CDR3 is TGTGCCAGCAGTGTCCGGGGACTTGTGGCCTACGAGCAGTACTTC.

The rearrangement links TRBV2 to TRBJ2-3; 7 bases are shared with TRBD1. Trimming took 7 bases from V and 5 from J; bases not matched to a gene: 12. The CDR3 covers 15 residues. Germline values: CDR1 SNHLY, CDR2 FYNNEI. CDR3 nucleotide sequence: TGTGCCAGCAACCGGAACAGGGGCGGAGAAGATACGCAGTATTTT. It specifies CASNRNRGGEDTQYF.

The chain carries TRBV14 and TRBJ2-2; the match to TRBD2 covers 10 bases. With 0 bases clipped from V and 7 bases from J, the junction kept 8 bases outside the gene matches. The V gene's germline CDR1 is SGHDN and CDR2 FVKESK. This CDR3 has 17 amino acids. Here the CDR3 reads CASSQEKTSGFSGELFF. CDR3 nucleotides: TGTGCCAGCAGCCAAGAGAAGACTAGCGGGTTCAGCGGGGAGCTGTTTTTT.

The DNA for the CDR3 is TGTGCCAGCAGCCCAAACAGGGGAGACACTGAAGCTTTCTTT. It is translated as CASSPNRGDTEAFF. The chain couples TRBV11-2 to TRBJ1-1; 7 nucleotides agree with TRBD1. Trimming took 5 bases from V and 3 from J; bases not matched to a gene: 6. This CDR3 region has 14 residues. Germline values: CDR1 SGHAT, CDR2 FQNNGV.

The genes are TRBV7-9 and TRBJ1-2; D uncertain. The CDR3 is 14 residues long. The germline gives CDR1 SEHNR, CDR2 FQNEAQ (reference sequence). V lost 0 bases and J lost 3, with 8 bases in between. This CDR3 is CASSLAYGDYGYTF. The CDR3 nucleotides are TGTGCCAGCAGCTTAGCTTACGGTGACTATGGCTACACCTTC.

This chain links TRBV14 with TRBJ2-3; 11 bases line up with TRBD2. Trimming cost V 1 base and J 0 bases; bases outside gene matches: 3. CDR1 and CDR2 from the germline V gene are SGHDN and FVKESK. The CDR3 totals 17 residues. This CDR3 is CASSQGASGGSTDTQYF. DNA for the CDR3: TGTGCCAGCAGCCAAGGGGCTAGCGGGGGGAGCACAGATACGCAGTATTTT. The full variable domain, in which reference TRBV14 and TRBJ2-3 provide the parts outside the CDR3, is EAGVTQFPSHSVIEKGQTVTLRCDPISGHDNLYWYRRVMGKEIKFLLHFVKESKQDESGMPNNRFLAERTGGTYSTLKVQPAELEDSGVYFCASSQGASGGSTDTQYFGPGTRLTVL.

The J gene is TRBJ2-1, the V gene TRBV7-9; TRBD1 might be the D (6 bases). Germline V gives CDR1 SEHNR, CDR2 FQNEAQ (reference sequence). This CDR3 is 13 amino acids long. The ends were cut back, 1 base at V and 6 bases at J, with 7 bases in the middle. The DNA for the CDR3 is TGTGCCAGCAGCTTAGGAGGGGGCAATGAGCAGTTCTTC. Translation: CASSLGGGNEQFF.

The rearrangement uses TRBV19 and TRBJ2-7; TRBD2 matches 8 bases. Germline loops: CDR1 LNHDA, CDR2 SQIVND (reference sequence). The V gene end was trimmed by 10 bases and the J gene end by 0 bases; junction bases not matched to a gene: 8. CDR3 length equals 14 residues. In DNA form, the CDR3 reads TGTGCCACCAGGGGCGGGGGGTCCTCCTACGAGCAGTACTTC. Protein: CATRGGGSSYEQYF.

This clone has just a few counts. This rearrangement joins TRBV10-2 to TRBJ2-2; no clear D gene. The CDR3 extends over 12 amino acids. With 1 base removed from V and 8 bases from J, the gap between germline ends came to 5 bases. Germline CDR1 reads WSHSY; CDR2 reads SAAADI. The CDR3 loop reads CASSEWAGELFF. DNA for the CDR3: TGCGCCAGCAGTGAGTGGGCGGGGGAGCTGTTTTTT.

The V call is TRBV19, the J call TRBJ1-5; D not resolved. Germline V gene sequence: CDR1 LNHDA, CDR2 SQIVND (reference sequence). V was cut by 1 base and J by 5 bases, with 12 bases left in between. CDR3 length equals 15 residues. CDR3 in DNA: TGTGCCAGTAGTATAGGGTCGGGTCGGGATCAGCCCCAGCATTTT. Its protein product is CASSIGSGRDQPQHF.

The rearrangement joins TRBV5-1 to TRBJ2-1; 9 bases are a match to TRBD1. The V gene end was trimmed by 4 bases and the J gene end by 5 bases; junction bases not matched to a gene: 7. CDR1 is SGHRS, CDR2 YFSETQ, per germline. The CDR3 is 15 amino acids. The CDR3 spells CASSGGDRADNEQFF. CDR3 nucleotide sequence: TGCGCCAGCAGCGGGGGGGACAGGGCTGACAATGAGCAGTTCTTC. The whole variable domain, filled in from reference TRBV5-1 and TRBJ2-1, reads KAGVTQTPRYLIKTRGQQVTLSCSPISGHRSVSWYQQTPGQGLQFLFEYFSETQRNKGNFPGRFSGRQFSNSRSEMNVSTLELGDSALYLCASSGGDRADNEQFFGPGTRLTVL.

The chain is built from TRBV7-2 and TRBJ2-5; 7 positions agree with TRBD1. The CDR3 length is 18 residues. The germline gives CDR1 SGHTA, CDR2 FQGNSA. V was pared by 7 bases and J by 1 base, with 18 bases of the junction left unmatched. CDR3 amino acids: CASNRQGIDLLRQETQYF. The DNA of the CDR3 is TGTGCCAGCAACAGACAGGGTATTGATCTCCTGCGCCAAGAGACCCAGTACTTC.

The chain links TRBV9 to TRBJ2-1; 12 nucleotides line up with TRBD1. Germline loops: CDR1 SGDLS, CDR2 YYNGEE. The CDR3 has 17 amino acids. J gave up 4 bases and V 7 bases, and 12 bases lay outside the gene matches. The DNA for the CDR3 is TGTGCCAGCCGCGGGACAGGGGGCCTTTTGGGTTACAATGAGCAGTTCTTC. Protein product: CASRGTGGLLGYNEQFF.

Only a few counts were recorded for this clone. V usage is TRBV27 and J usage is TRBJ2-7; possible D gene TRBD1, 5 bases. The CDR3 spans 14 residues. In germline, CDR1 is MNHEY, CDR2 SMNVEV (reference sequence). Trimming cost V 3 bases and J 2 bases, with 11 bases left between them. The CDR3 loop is CASSFLAGPYEQYF. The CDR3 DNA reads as TGTGCCAGCAGTTTTCTTGCAGGGCCCTACGAGCAGTACTTC.

CDR3 region: CASSLGSGNEKLFF. The CDR3, as DNA: TGTGCCAGCAGTTTAGGCAGCGGTAATGAAAAACTGTTTTTT. The J gene is TRBJ1-4, the V gene TRBV27; D remains unclear. CDR3 length equals 14 residues. Per the germline V gene, CDR1 is MNHEY and CDR2 is SMNVEV (reference sequence). The V end was cut by 2 bases, the J end by 4 bases, with 8 bases between.

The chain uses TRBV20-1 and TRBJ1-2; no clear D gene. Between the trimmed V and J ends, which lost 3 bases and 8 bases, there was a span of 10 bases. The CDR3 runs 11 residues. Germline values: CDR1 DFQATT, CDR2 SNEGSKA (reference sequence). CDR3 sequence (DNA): TGCAGTGCTAGGACCGCGGGGGGCTACACCTTC. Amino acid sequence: CSARTAGGYTF.

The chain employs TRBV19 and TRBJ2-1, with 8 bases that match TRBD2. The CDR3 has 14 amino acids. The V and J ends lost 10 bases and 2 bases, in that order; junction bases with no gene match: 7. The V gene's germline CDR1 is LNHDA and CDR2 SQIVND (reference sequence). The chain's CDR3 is CATSRGGPYNEQFF. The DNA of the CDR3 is TGTGCCACCTCACGGGGGGGGCCCTACAATGAGCAGTTCTTC.

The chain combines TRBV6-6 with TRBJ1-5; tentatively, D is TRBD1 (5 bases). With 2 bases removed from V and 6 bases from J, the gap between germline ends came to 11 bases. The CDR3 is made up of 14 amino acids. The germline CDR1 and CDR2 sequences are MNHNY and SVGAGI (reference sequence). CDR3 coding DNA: TGTGCCAGCAGTTACCAGGGTACGCGTCAGCCCCAGCATTTT. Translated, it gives CASSYQGTRQPQHF.

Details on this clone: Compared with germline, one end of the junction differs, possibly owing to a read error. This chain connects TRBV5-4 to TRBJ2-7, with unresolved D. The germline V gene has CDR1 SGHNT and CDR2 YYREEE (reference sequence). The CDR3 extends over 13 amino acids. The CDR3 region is CASSQDRTHEQYF. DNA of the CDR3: TGCGCCAGCAGCCAAGATAGAACCCACGAGCAGTACTTC.

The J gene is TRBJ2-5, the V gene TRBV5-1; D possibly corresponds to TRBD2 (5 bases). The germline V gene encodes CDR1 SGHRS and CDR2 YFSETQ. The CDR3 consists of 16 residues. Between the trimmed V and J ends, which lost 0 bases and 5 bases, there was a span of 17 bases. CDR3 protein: CASSLGGSGAVETQYF. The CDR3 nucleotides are TGCGCCAGCAGCTTGGGTGGAAGTGGAGCGGTGGAGACCCAGTACTTC. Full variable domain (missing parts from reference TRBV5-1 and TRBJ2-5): KAGVTQTPRYLIKTRGQQVTLSCSPISGHRSVSWYQQTPGQGLQFLFEYFSETQRNKGNFPGRFSGRQFSNSRSEMNVSTLELGDSALYLCASSLGGSGAVETQYFGPGTRLLVL.

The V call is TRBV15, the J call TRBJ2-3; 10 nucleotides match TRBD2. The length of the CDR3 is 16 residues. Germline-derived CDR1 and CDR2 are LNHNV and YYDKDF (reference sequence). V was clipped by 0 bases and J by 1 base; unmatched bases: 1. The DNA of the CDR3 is TGTGCCACCAGCAGAGAGCTAGCGGGGGGCACAGATACGCAGTATTTT. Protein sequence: CATSRELAGGTDTQYF.

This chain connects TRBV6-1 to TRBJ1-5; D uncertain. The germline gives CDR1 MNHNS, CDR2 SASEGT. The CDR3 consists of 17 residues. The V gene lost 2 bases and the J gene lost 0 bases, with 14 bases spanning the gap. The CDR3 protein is CASSELQRGYSNQPQHF. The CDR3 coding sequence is TGTGCCAGCAGTGAATTACAGCGCGGGTATAGCAATCAGCCCCAGCATTTT.

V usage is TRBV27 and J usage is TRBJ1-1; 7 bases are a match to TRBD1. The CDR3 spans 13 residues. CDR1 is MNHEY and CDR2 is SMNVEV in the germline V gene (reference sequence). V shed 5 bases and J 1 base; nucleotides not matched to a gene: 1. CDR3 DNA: TGTGCCAGCAGTAGACAGGGGAACACTGAAGCTTTCTTT. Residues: CASSRQGNTEAFF.